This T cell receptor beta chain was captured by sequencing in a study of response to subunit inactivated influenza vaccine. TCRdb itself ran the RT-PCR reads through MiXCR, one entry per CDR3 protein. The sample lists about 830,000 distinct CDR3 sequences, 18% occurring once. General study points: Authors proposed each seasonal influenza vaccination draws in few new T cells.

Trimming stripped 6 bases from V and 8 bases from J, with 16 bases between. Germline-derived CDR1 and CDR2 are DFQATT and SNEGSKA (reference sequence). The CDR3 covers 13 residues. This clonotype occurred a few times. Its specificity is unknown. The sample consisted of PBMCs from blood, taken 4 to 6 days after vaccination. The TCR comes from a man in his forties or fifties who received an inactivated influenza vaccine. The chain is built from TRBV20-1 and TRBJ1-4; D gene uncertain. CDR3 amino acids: CSAYDPEVEKLFF. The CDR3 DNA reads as TGCAGTGCATACGACCCGGAGGTAGAAAAACTGTTTTTT.